These 18 T cell receptor beta chains were sequenced from one sample in a study of CXCR3-negative and CXCR3-positive naive CD8 T cells. In preparing the TRB cDNA libraries, 5' RACE with UMI labels was used. TCRdb re-called the 5' RACE reads and shows each CDR3 protein once, DNA omitted. Its table lists 70,000 to 100,000 distinct CDR3 sequences. The sample was naive CXCR3- CD8+ T cells from blood. The subset: CD45RO-CCR7+CD27+CD95- naive CD8+ T cells lacking CXCR3 (TNR3-). The receptors come from a human donor in good health. Some clones in this sample may be carry-over from other donors' samples.

This rearrangement joins TRBV29-1 to TRBJ2-7; with no DNA, the TCRdb D assignment of TRBD1 cannot be verified. The CDR3 sequence is 15 residues long. CDR1 and CDR2 (germline): SQVTM, ANQGSEA. The CDR3 here is CSVEDQGGLRGEQYF.

The chain joins TRBV29-1 to TRBJ1-2; as DNA is missing, the TRBD1 call by TCRdb cannot be tested. Germline-derived CDR1 and CDR2 are SQVTM and ANQGSEA. CDR3 length: 13 amino acids. CDR3 sequence: CSVDPFTGDGYTF.

V is TRBV5-5 and J is TRBJ2-1; without DNA, the TCRdb call of TRBD2 cannot be checked. This CDR3 is 14 amino acids long. The germline gives CDR1 SGHKS, CDR2 YYEKEE (reference sequence). The CDR3 region is CASSLAEEGNEQFF. Filled out from reference TRBV5-5 and TRBJ2-1, the complete variable domain reads DAGVTQSPTHLIKTRGQQVTLRCSPISGHKSVSWYQQVLGQGPQFIFQYYEKEERGRGNFPDRFSARQFPNYSSELNVNALLLGDSALYLCASSLAEEGNEQFFGPGTRLTVL.

The chain has TRBV29-1 and TRBJ1-2; TCRdb's D gene call, TRBD1, goes unchecked for lack of DNA. This CDR3 is 13 amino acids long. Germline V gene data show CDR1 as SQVTM and CDR2 as ANQGSEA. CDR3 in amino acids: CSVKPQGAPGYTF. Looking up the rest from reference TRBV29-1 and TRBJ1-2 gives the full variable domain: SAVISQKPSRDICQRGTSLTIQCQVDSQVTMMFWYRQQPGQSLTLIATANQGSEATYESGFVIDKFPISRPNLTFSTLTVSNMSPEDSSIYLCSVKPQGAPGYTFGSGTRLTVV.

This chain links TRBV5-1 with TRBJ2-7. This CDR3 comprises 14 residues. Germline-derived CDR1 and CDR2 are SGHRS and YFSETQ. The CDR3 reads CASSLDSISYEQYF.

This chain joins TRBV15 and TRBJ2-1; as DNA is missing, the TRBD2 call by TCRdb cannot be tested. Germline V CDR1 and CDR2: LNHNV, YYDKDF (reference sequence). This CDR3 has 17 residues. CDR3 protein: CATSSRDSGVPYNEQFF.

This rearrangement joins TRBV5-6 to TRBJ2-3; the D call of TRBD1 rests on TCRdb alone, since no DNA is present to check it. CDR1 is SGHDT and CDR2 is YYEEEE in the germline V gene. The CDR3 contains 14 residues. The chain's CDR3 is CASSLGVSPDTQYF.

The V gene is TRBV14, the J gene TRBJ1-3. This CDR3 is 15 amino acids long. Germline V lookup: CDR1 SGHDN, CDR2 FVKESK. CDR3 region: CASSQYGGSGNTIYF. Looking up the rest from reference TRBV14 and TRBJ1-3 gives the full variable domain: EAGVTQFPSHSVIEKGQTVTLRCDPISGHDNLYWYRRVMGKEIKFLLHFVKESKQDESGMPNNRFLAERTGGTYSTLKVQPAELEDSGVYFCASSQYGGSGNTIYFGEGSWLTVV.

The genes are TRBV12-3 or TRBV12-4 and TRBJ1-5; TCRdb selects TRBD1, and the lack of DNA leaves this call unchecked. This CDR3 is built from 16 residues. The CDR3 protein is CASSTVGQGPGQPQHF.

The chain uses TRBV29-1 and TRBJ2-7; the D call from TCRdb, TRBD1, cannot be confirmed without DNA. Germline V lookup: CDR1 SQVTM, CDR2 ANQGSEA. The CDR3 runs 15 residues. CDR3 in amino acids: CSVEDGTGESGEQYF.

CDR3 in amino acids: CASSDYRGADTQYF. The rearrangement links TRBV2 to TRBJ2-3; TCRdb outputs TRBD1, but without DNA this stays unchecked. Germline V gives CDR1 SNHLY, CDR2 FYNNEI. This CDR3 region has 14 residues.

This chain uses TRBV28 with TRBJ1-5. Germline CDR1 reads MDHEN; CDR2 reads SYDVKM. This CDR3 has 12 amino acids. The CDR3 sequence: CASGYSNQPQHF.

V and J are TRBV6-5 and TRBJ1-2; absent DNA, TCRdb's TRBD1 call cannot be checked. Looked up from germline, CDR1 is MNHEY and CDR2 is SVGAGI. CDR3 length equals 16 residues. The CDR3 sequence: CASSSLIWTGEDGYTF.

The chain links TRBV10-3 to TRBJ2-7; the TRBD2 assignment by TCRdb is unverifiable without DNA. From germline, CDR1 is ENHRY and CDR2 SYGVKD. The CDR3 sequence is 15 residues long. CDR3 in amino acids: CAIRFTTSGKDEQYF.

The rearrangement uses TRBV10-3 and TRBJ2-1; the TRBD2 assignment by TCRdb is unverifiable without DNA. From germline, CDR1 is ENHRY and CDR2 SYGVKD. There are 14 residues in the CDR3. CDR3: CAIRGGRANDEQFF.

The rearrangement uses TRBV29-1 and TRBJ1-5; TCRdb designates TRBD1, a call that cannot be tested without DNA. The germline CDR1 and CDR2 sequences are SQVTM and ANQGSEA. The CDR3 is 12 residues long. This chain's CDR3 is CSVGTGHQPQHF.

The CDR3 region is CASSSAQGTYNEQFF. The chain employs TRBV7-3 and TRBJ2-1; TCRdb selects TRBD1, and the lack of DNA leaves this call unchecked. The CDR3 totals 15 residues. Germline CDR1 and CDR2: SGHTA and FQGTGA.

The V call is TRBV29-1, the J call TRBJ2-2; as DNA is missing, the TRBD1 call by TCRdb cannot be tested. The germline gives CDR1 SQVTM, CDR2 ANQGSEA. CDR3 length equals 15 residues. This CDR3 reads CSVEVGTWGAGELFF.